This T cell receptor beta chain was sequenced for a study of technical replicates of blood from several donors. J lost 7 bases, V lost 5 bases, and 15 bases had no gene match. CDR3 length: 16 residues. Per germline, CDR1 SEHNR and CDR2 FQNEAQ (reference sequence). Profiling relied on immunoSEQ multiplex PCR, and the TCRdb table lists in-frame clones only, not all of them. The sample contains about 80,000 clones, 92% of which appear only once. This clonotype originated in a human donor in good health. V and J are TRBV7-9 and TRBJ2-3; 7 nucleotides line up with TRBD2. Source material: T cells isolated from PBMCs. Written as DNA, the CDR3 is TGTGCCAGCAGCCCCGGGGTTGGAGCGGGATATCATACGCAGTATTTT. Protein product: CASSPGVGAGYHTQYF.